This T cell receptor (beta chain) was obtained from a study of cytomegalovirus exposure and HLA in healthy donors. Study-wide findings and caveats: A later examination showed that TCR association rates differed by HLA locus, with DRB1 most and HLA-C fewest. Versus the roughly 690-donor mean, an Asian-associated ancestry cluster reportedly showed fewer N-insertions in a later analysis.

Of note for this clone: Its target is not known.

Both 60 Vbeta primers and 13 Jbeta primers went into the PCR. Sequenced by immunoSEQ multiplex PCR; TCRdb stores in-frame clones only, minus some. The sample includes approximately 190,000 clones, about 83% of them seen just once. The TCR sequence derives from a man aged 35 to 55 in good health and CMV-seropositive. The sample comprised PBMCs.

The CDR3 is CASRFAEWNTEAFF. The CDR3 DNA is TGTGCCAGTAGGTTCGCGGAGTGGAACACTGAAGCTTTCTTT. The chain combines TRBV19 with TRBJ1-1; no definite D call. The V end was cut by 6 bases, the J end by 1 base, with 12 bases between. The CDR3 spans 14 residues. The V gene's germline CDR1 is LNHDA and CDR2 SQIVND (reference sequence).